The 9 T cell receptor beta chains reported below all come from one sample, sequenced in a study of control samples from healthy donors and cancer patients. Assay: immunoSEQ multiplex PCR; the TCRdb copy retains only in-frame clones and omits some. In the table there are about 49,000 clones, about 86% of which are singletons. The sequenced sample consisted of PBMCs. The receptors were gathered from a woman between 50 and 59 years old with lung cancer.

The chain couples TRBV6-5 to TRBJ1-1; 7 positions match TRBD1. There are 16 residues in the CDR3. Losses at the gene ends were 0 bases for V and 4 bases for J; bases not matched to a gene: 8. Germline lookup yields CDR1 MNHEY and CDR2 SVGAGI. CDR3 nucleotide sequence: TGTGCCAGCAGTTACTCGCCTACAGGGGTAGTCACTGAAGCTTTCTTT. Translating gives CASSYSPTGVVTEAFF.

This chain connects TRBV6-5 to TRBJ1-2, with a weak D call TRBD1 (5 bases). Trimming removed 6 bases from V and 6 bases from J, with 20 bases in between. The CDR3 spans 15 residues. CDR1 and CDR2 from the germline V gene are MNHEY and SVGAGI. The CDR3 bases are TGTGCCAGCAGCGGCACTTTGGGGGGATCTAATGGCTACACCTTC. Translation gives CASSGTLGGSNGYTF.

The chain is built from TRBV24-1 and TRBJ2-5; tentative D call: TRBD2 (6 bases). CDR3 length equals 14 residues. Trimming took 4 bases from V and 1 from J, leaving 9 bases between them. CDR1 is KGHDR, CDR2 SFDVKD, per germline. Here the CDR3 reads CATSDRGIQETQYF. The CDR3 bases are TGTGCCACCAGTGACCGGGGGATCCAAGAGACCCAGTACTTC.

The chain employs TRBV2 and TRBJ1-1; D is perhaps TRBD1 (5 bases). CDR3 length equals 14 residues. CDR1 and CDR2 (germline): SNHLY, FYNNEI. Trimming took off 4 bases at V and 1 base at J, with 10 bases between the two ends. The CDR3 DNA reads TGTGCCAGCAGTGTTGACAGCCGGAACACTGAAGCTTTCTTT. This translates into CASSVDSRNTEAFF.

The chain couples TRBV6-5 to TRBJ1-1, with TRBD1 as a possible D gene (6 bases). V was clipped by 2 bases and J by 3 bases, with 13 bases between them. The CDR3 spans 15 residues. The germline V gene encodes CDR1 MNHEY and CDR2 SVGAGI. The CDR3 sequence: CASSYRGQGDTEAFF. CDR3 in DNA: TGTGCCAGCAGTTACCGGGGGCAGGGTGACACTGAAGCTTTCTTT.

DNA of the CDR3: TGCGCCAGCAGACTAGCGGGAGGCACAGATACGCAGTATTTT. Amino acids: CASRLAGGTDTQYF. The gene calls are TRBV5-1 and TRBJ2-3, with 11 bases matching TRBD2. The CDR3 runs to 14 residues. Per germline, CDR1 SGHRS and CDR2 YFSETQ. Trimming at V came to 5 bases and at J to 1 base, leaving 0 bases not matched to a gene.

The chain couples TRBV4-2 to TRBJ1-6, with 7 bases aligning to TRBD1. CDR3 length: 17 residues. CDR1 is LGHNA and CDR2 is YNFKEQ in the germline V gene. V was clipped by 1 base and J by 7 bases; unmatched bases: 10. The CDR3 DNA reads TGTGCCAGCAGCCAAGTCCAGGGGGGGACTAGGAATTCACCCCTCCACTTT. It specifies CASSQVQGGTRNSPLHF.

The genes are TRBV6-2 or TRBV6-3 and TRBJ2-5; maybe TRBD1 (5 bases). V dropped 0 bases and J dropped 5 bases, with 13 bases sitting between them. The length of the CDR3 is 15 residues. Germline CDR1 reads MNHEY; CDR2 reads SVGEGT. This CDR3 reads CASSYSHSTVETQYF. The CDR3 bases are TGTGCCAGCAGTTACTCCCATTCGACAGTGGAGACCCAGTACTTC.

V is TRBV27 and J is TRBJ1-1, with D possibly matching TRBD1 (5 bases). The V end was cut by 5 bases, the J end by 1 base, with 14 bases between. Germline values: CDR1 MNHEY, CDR2 SMNVEV (reference sequence). The CDR3 contains 15 residues. The CDR3 region is CASSPTGLKNTEAFF. CDR3 nucleotide sequence: TGTGCCAGCAGTCCTACGGGACTGAAGAACACTGAAGCTTTCTTT.